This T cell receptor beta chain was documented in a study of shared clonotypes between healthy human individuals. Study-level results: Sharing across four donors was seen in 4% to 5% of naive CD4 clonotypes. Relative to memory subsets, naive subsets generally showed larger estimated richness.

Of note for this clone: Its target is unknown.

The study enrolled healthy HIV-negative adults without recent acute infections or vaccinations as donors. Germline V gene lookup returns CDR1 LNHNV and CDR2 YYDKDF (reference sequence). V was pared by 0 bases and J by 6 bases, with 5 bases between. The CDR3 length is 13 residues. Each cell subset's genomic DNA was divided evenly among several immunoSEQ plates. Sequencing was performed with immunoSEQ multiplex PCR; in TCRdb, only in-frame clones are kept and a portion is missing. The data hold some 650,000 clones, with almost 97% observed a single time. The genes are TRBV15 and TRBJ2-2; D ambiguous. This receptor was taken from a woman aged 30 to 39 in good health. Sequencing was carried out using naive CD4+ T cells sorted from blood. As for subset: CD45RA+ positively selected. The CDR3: CATSRDIAGELFF. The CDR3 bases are TGTGCCACCAGCAGAGACATTGCCGGGGAGCTGTTTTTT.